The entry below gives a single T cell receptor beta chain sequence along with its context. The antigen it recognizes is unknown. This sample was included in a study of synovial regulatory T cells in juvenile arthritis (dated by TCRdb to the mid-2010s). For context, the study as a whole: Of the sequenced patients, about six received methotrexate, one received methotrexate plus infliximab, three were therapy-naive, and one had no treatment information. The study compared TCRbeta CDR3 repertoires of blood iaTreg cells, other blood Treg cells and synovial fluid Treg cells from matched patient samples. Although effector T cell subsets in the cohort were also sequenced for comparisons, the Treg dataset on its own covers only blood and synovial fluid Treg cells. TCR repertoire comparisons included Treg and Teff subsets from fewer than twelve JIA patients with active disease.

Library preparation employed the immunoSEQ multiplex PCR assay. TCRbeta CDR3 sequencing was performed by Adaptive Biotechnologies. In the paper's pipeline: Repertoire similarity was assessed with the Chao-modified Jaccard index and with the median clonotype overlap from 200 random subsamples of equal sample size. Similarity analyses used either productive nucleotide sequences or in silico-translated amino acid sequences. Repertoires were compared using hierarchical clustering with single linkage and t-SNE, both based on Chao-modified Jaccard distances. After normalising for sample size, the researchers measured repertoire diversity with the Renyi index across a range of alpha values. Here the immuneACCESS table is served through TCRdb, limited to in-frame sequences with V and J called. Missing clones are a known gap in these copies; in checked studies unresolved V genes cover under half, and the rest lacks a known reason. The V and J calls and clone size were taken over from that table, and D and trimming were inferred from the DNA. The sample table records around 8,000 clones. Roughly 1.8% of the sample comes from the top ten.

The donors for the TCR repertoire analysis were approximately eleven juvenile idiopathic arthritis patients with active disease who had not reached inactive disease, of whom 3 were polyarticular and 8 were oligoarticular. The median age of the TCR-sequenced patients was under 13 years (range about 2.4-25), and their median disease duration was roughly seven years (range 0.2-19.1). The samples for TCR repertoire analysis were obtained at two Italian centres. Peripheral blood mononuclear cells were separated on a Histopaque-1077 density gradient and then cryopreserved in around 90% FCS with about 10% DMSO. General conclusions and limits of the study: Synovial Treg cells shared more CDR3 sequences with iaTreg cells than with other blood Treg cells, and Chao-Jaccard similarity confirmed that synovial Treg cells were more closely related to iaTreg cells. Across patients, iaTreg TCR repertoires were largely private, and these iaTreg repertoires partially overlapped with synovial Teff and blood CPL repertoires. Blood iaTreg cells showed lower TCR diversity than other blood Treg cells, consistent with antigen-driven expansion.

From the cysteine up to the phenylalanine, the CDR3 has a length of 12 residues. No DNA accompanies this entry. The germline V gene (reference sequence) sets CDR1 to SGHNT and CDR2 to YYREEE. The sequence derives from a donor younger than 30 with juvenile idiopathic arthritis. Material: Treg cells from blood. The sample's cell subset or site, from its label and the paper: remaining (HLA-DR-negative) circulating blood Treg cells. The chain couples TRBV5-4 to TRBJ2-7; TCRdb outputs TRBD2, but without DNA this stays unchecked. The CDR3 sequence is CASSPAGDEQYF. The entire variable domain, with the stretches around the CDR3 drawn from the reference TRBV5-4 and TRBJ2-7 proteins, is ETGVTQSPTHLIKTRGQQVTLRCSSQSGHNTVSWYQQALGQGPQFIFQYYREEENGRGNFPPRFSGLQFPNYSSELNVNALELDDSALYLCASSPAGDEQYFGPGTRLTVT.